This TCR beta chain is drawn from a study of Tregs in tolerant kidney transplant recipients. Whole-study context: The nonmyeloablative bone marrow transplants came from related graft donors, with transient mixed chimerism. Study results and limitations: Donor-specific Treg expansion exceeded global Treg expansion in tolerant patients, suggesting antigen drive. Some patients' samples used different primers over time, so nucleotide sequences weren't comparable.

For this clone: The antigen is undetermined.

Only in-frame clones appear in the TCRdb table, and some are missing; sequencing was by immunoSEQ multiplex PCR. Of about 72,000 clones listed, roughly 92% are singletons. CD4+CD25+CD127- Tregs, CD4+CD25- non-Tregs, CD4 and CD8 cells were sorted. This sequence was found in a human donor who received a combined kidney and bone marrow transplant. Source: CD8+ T cells from blood, taken before the transplant.

The CDR3 sequence: CSVDPPANPFLDEQFF. CDR3 sequence (DNA): TGCAGCGTTGACCCCCCCGCGAACCCCTTTTTGGATGAGCAGTTCTTC. The chain couples TRBV29-1 to TRBJ2-1; D unclear. V was clipped by 3 bases and J by 8 bases, with 23 bases between them. This CDR3 contains 16 residues. Germline values: CDR1 SQVTM, CDR2 ANQGSEA.